One sample yielded the 14 T cell receptor beta chains listed below, sequenced in a study of blood T cell repertoires in COVID-19. Assay used: immunoSEQ multiplex PCR; TCRdb lists only in-frame clones, some missing. This sample has tens of thousands of clones, with 88% found just once. The specimen sequenced was peripheral blood. The receptors come from a man aged 60 to 69 with acute or convalescent COVID-19.

The gene calls are TRBV5-1 and TRBJ1-5, with D perhaps TRBD1 (5 bases). This CDR3 comprises 17 residues. Per germline, CDR1 SGHRS and CDR2 YFSETQ. Trimming shortened V by 4 bases and J by 1 base, and 18 bases separated the two germline ends. The DNA of the CDR3 is TGCGCCAGCAGCCCAAGTCCAGGGATTGTGAGCAATCAGCCCCAGCATTTT. It translates to CASSPSPGIVSNQPQHF.

The CDR3 DNA sequence: TGTGCCAGCAGTGAACCGGGGATGAGCAATCAGCCCCAGCATTTT. This sequence encodes CASSEPGMSNQPQHF. The V call is TRBV6-1, the J call TRBJ1-5; unclear D gene. This CDR3 contains 15 residues. Germline V CDR1 and CDR2: MNHNS, SASEGT. The V and J ends lost 2 bases and 1 base respectively, with 9 bases between them.

The CDR3, as DNA: TGTGCCAGCAGCAGGACTAGCGGGAGACGGGGTGAGACCCAGTACTTC. Encoded protein: CASSRTSGRRGETQYF. The chain has TRBV11-1 and TRBJ2-5, with 13 nucleotides matching TRBD2. Unmatched junction bases numbered 8, after V lost 5 bases and J lost 5 bases. The CDR3 extends over 16 amino acids. Germline V gene lookup returns CDR1 SGHAT and CDR2 FQDESV (reference sequence).

V is TRBV19 and J is TRBJ2-6, with 7 nucleotides matching TRBD1. Germline values: CDR1 LNHDA, CDR2 SQIVND (reference sequence). The V gene end was trimmed by 8 bases and the J gene end by 0 bases; junction bases not matched to a gene: 13. CDR3 length: 18 residues. In DNA, the CDR3 is TGTGCCAGTTCGAGGTCGGGGACAGTTCGCTCTGGGGCCAACGTCCTGACTTTC. Protein product: CASSRSGTVRSGANVLTF.

The rearrangement uses TRBV3-1 (or the pseudogene TRBV3-2) and TRBJ2-7, with a tentative D call TRBD2 (6 bases). Germline lookup yields CDR1 LGHDT and CDR2 YNNKEL (reference sequence). The ends were cut back, 10 bases at V and 1 base at J, with 14 bases in the middle. The CDR3 length is 13 residues. The DNA of the CDR3 is TGTGCCACCAGGCGGCGGGGATCCTACGAGCAGTACTTC. Its protein product is CATRRRGSYEQYF.

In this sample, this clone turned up once. The chain recombines TRBV19 with TRBJ1-3, with TRBD1 matching over 9 bases. Germline lookup yields CDR1 LNHDA and CDR2 SQIVND (reference sequence). The CDR3 contains 16 residues. After removal of 4 bases from V and 2 bases from J, the junction contained 6 bases not matched to a gene. The CDR3 here is CASSTRDRVTGNTIYF. The CDR3 DNA sequence: TGTGCCAGTAGTACCCGGGACAGGGTAACTGGAAACACCATATATTTT.

CDR3 region: CASSDGVNPNTGELFF. Here the CDR3 DNA reads TGTGCCAGCAGTGACGGGGTAAACCCGAACACCGGGGAGCTGTTTTTT. The chain joins TRBV2 to TRBJ2-2; D may be TRBD2 (5 bases). Germline CDR1 is SNHLY and CDR2 is FYNNEI. V lost 3 bases and J lost 0, with 11 bases in between. This CDR3 contains 16 residues.

The genes are TRBV30 and TRBJ1-1, with 7 bases identical to TRBD1. This CDR3 is built from 12 residues. From germline, CDR1 is GTSNPN and CDR2 SVGIG (reference sequence). V gave up 0 bases and J gave up 7 bases; unmatched junction bases: 2. CDR3 in amino acids: CAWSVAGGEAFF. For the CDR3, the DNA is TGTGCCTGGAGTGTAGCAGGGGGTGAAGCTTTCTTT.

In nucleotides, the CDR3 is TGTGCCAGCAGTTCTGACAGGGTCCCCAACGTCCTGACTTTC. Translation: CASSSDRVPNVLTF. J is TRBJ2-6 and V is TRBV6-4; 7 bases agree with TRBD1. The CDR3 totals 14 residues. Germline values: CDR1 MRHNA, CDR2 SNTAGT. With V trimmed by 5 bases and J by 8 bases, 6 bases remained unmatched.

The chain combines TRBV18 with TRBJ1-1; a weak D match, TRBD1 (6 bases). V shed 5 bases and J shed 5 bases, with 12 bases lying between them. CDR3 length: 13 residues. Germline assignment: CDR1 KGHSH and CDR2 LQKENI. As DNA, the CDR3 is TGTGCCAGCTCAACAGGGAAGGATACTGAAGCTTTCTTT. This sequence encodes CASSTGKDTEAFF.

The chain employs TRBV27 and TRBJ1-2; TRBD1 aligns across 10 bases. J gave up 8 bases and V 0 bases, and 3 bases lay outside the gene matches. The CDR3 has 14 amino acids. Germline values: CDR1 MNHEY, CDR2 SMNVEV (reference sequence). The CDR3 bases are TGTGCCAGCAGTTTATCCGGGACAGGGGTGGGCTACACCTTC. Translation: CASSLSGTGVGYTF.

The chain combines TRBV21-1 with TRBJ2-7; the D call of TRBD2 is as the table states it, not checked on the DNA. TRBV21-1 corresponds to a pseudogene. There are 19 residues in the CDR3. The CDR3 region has the DNA TGTGCCAGCAGCAAAGCGACTAGCGGGAGAGGGGGAGGGTCCTACGAGCAGTACTTC. Protein: CASSKATSGRGGGSYEQYF.

CDR3 in DNA: TGTGCCAGCAGTTTCCCGGGACAGGGCGCTCTGGGGGAAAATCAGCCCCAGCATTTT. Its protein is CASSFPGQGALGENQPQHF. The chain carries TRBV28 and TRBJ1-5, with 9 bases matching TRBD1. The CDR3 extends over 19 amino acids. The ends lost 3 bases at V and 4 bases at J; junction bases unmatched: 16. Germline-derived CDR1 and CDR2 are MDHEN and SYDVKM.

The rearrangement links TRBV7-9 to TRBJ1-4; 8 bases match TRBD1. This CDR3 has 15 amino acids. The junction had 6 bases not matched to a gene; V was cut back by 1 base and J by 8 bases. Germline V gene lookup returns CDR1 SEHNR and CDR2 FQNEAQ (reference sequence). CDR3 sequence (DNA): TGTGCCAGCAGCTTAGAAGGCAGGGGGCGAGAAAAACTGTTTTTT. Translation: CASSLEGRGREKLFF.